This record covers a single T cell receptor beta chain. The antigen remains unidentified. Time point noted: sample taken at primary tumor resection. Donation came from roughly 72 patients with untreated early-stage non-small cell lung cancer. V was cut by 5 bases and J by 2 bases, with 7 bases left in between. Germline V lookup: CDR1 SEHNR, CDR2 FQNEAQ (reference sequence). CDR3 size: 12 residues. The presence of a unique molecular identifier marked each TCR cDNA molecule. TCRdb redid the calling of the 5' RACE reads with MiXCR, one entry per CDR3 protein. The sample consists of a few thousand distinct CDR3 sequences, roughly two fifths of them appearing once. This sample stems from a study of spatial heterogeneity in lung cancer. Notes on the study in general: Counts of expanded alpha and beta TCRs within tumors tracked the tumor nonsynonymous mutation count.

The receptor was derived from a male donor with early-stage non-small cell lung cancer. Sequencing was performed on lung tumor tissue, taken at surgery. This sequence joins TRBV7-9 and TRBJ2-7; D gene ambiguous. DNA for the CDR3: TGTGCCAGCAGCCCTCCGACCTACGAGCAGTACTTC. The encoded protein is CASSPPTYEQYF.